One and the same sample provided the 24 T cell receptor beta chains below, sequenced in a study of shared clonotypes between healthy human individuals. Clones were sequenced by immunoSEQ multiplex PCR, and TCRdb holds only the in-frame ones, with some missing. The top ten clones hold more than 20% of a sample with 95,000 to 120,000 clones, about 63% of them seen once. Sequenced: memory CD8+ T cells sorted from blood. The sample's subset: CD45RO+ cells pooled with CCR7-negative TemRA cells. The receptors originated from a woman under 40 in good health.

This chain uses TRBV28 with TRBJ2-7; TRBD2 aligns across 10 bases. V shed 2 bases and J 3 bases; nucleotides not matched to a gene: 4. Germline V gene sequence: CDR1 MDHEN, CDR2 SYDVKM. The CDR3 length is 15 residues. As DNA, the CDR3 is TGTGCCAGCAGTTTAAGAACTAGCGGGATCTACGAGCAGTACTTC. It specifies CASSLRTSGIYEQYF.

This chain uses TRBV7-2 with TRBJ2-7; 9 bases fit TRBD2. Trimming at V came to 5 bases and at J to 2 bases, leaving 7 bases not matched to a gene. The CDR3 sequence is 15 residues long. CDR1 and CDR2 (germline): SGHTA, FQGNSA. The CDR3 loop is CASSPGGLATYEQYF. For the CDR3, the DNA is TGTGCCAGCAGCCCAGGCGGACTAGCGACCTACGAGCAGTACTTC.

The genes are TRBV7-2 and TRBJ2-7; a weak D match, TRBD2 (5 bases). This CDR3 comprises 18 residues. Trimming shortened V by 3 bases and J by 3 bases, and 24 bases separated the two germline ends. Germline-derived CDR1 and CDR2 are SGHTA and FQGNSA. CDR3 region: CASSLDSLRAHIDYEQYF. CDR3 in DNA: TGTGCCAGCAGCTTGGATTCGTTGAGGGCGCACATAGACTACGAGCAGTACTTC.

This chain links TRBV10-3 with TRBJ1-2; maybe TRBD1 (5 bases). The CDR3 spans 13 residues. The germline V and J ends were trimmed by 3 bases and 8 bases, with 13 bases remaining between them. The germline CDR1 and CDR2 sequences are ENHRY and SYGVKD. This CDR3 is CAISDRDPFGYTF. The DNA of the CDR3 is TGTGCCATCAGTGACAGGGACCCCTTCGGCTACACCTTC.

CDR3: CASSERIGVIHEQYF. CDR3 DNA sequence: TGTGCCAGCTCAGAGAGAATAGGTGTAATCCACGAGCAGTACTTC. This sequence joins TRBV27 and TRBJ2-7, with unresolved D. The germline gives CDR1 MNHEY, CDR2 SMNVEV (reference sequence). V lost 8 bases, J lost 5 bases, and 22 bases lay in between. The CDR3 is 15 amino acids.

The sample holds one count of this clone. The chain recombines TRBV5-4 with TRBJ2-7; D is perhaps TRBD2 (6 bases). CDR1 and CDR2 from the germline V gene are SGHNT and YYREEE (reference sequence). V was cut by 4 bases and J by 0 bases, with 14 bases left in between. The CDR3 is made up of 15 amino acids. Here the CDR3 reads CASSRSTGSSYEQYF. CDR3 coding DNA: TGTGCCAGCAGCCGTAGTACCGGGAGCTCCTACGAGCAGTACTTC.

V gene TRBV6-1 combines with J gene TRBJ1-1; 9 bases match TRBD1. V dropped 5 bases and J dropped 2; count of bases not matched to a gene: 3. The CDR3 is made up of 14 amino acids. Per germline, CDR1 MNHNS and CDR2 SASEGT. As DNA, the CDR3 is TGTGCCAGCAGTCCACAGGGGGCCAACACTGAAGCTTTCTTT. This codes for CASSPQGANTEAFF.

The V gene is TRBV28, the J gene TRBJ1-5, with D unresolved. V lost 1 base and J 3 bases, leaving 7 bases between the germline ends. CDR1 and CDR2 from the germline V gene are MDHEN and SYDVKM. CDR3 size: 14 residues. The CDR3 protein is CASSLLPFNQPQHF. CDR3 DNA sequence: TGTGCCAGCAGTTTATTGCCCTTCAATCAGCCCCAGCATTTT.

This chain connects TRBV6-1 to TRBJ2-1; D is uncertain. The germline CDR1 and CDR2 sequences are MNHNS and SASEGT. CDR3 length: 15 residues. V lost 6 bases and J lost 8, with 20 bases in between. The CDR3 DNA reads as TGTGCCAGCAGCCCTCAAGCTGGCCGTTTCGATGAGCAGTTCTTC. Protein: CASSPQAGRFDEQFF.

The chain is built from TRBV7-2 and TRBJ2-5; D possibly corresponds to TRBD1 (5 bases). Germline V gene sequence: CDR1 SGHTA, CDR2 FQGNSA. CDR3 length: 12 amino acids. V was clipped by 8 bases and J by 11 bases, with 18 bases between them. CDR3 loop: CASSRGGSEQYF. In DNA form, the CDR3 reads TGTGCCAGCTCTAGGGGCGGCTCGGAGCAGTACTTC.

This clone was seen just once. The chain uses TRBV29-1 and TRBJ1-5; TRBD1 matches at 7 bases. V was pared by 6 bases and J by 6 bases, with 8 bases of the junction left unmatched. CDR1 is SQVTM, CDR2 ANQGSEA, per germline. The CDR3 is 13 amino acids. The CDR3 sequence is CSVQGNVGQPQHF. CDR3 in DNA: TGCAGCGTACAGGGGAACGTCGGTCAGCCCCAGCATTTT.

The rearrangement uses TRBV9 and TRBJ2-3, with D unclear. This CDR3 comprises 12 residues. Germline V CDR1 and CDR2: SGDLS, YYNGEE. Trimming pared 0 bases from V and 7 bases from J, leaving 6 bases between. The CDR3 reads CASSVDYYTQYF. CDR3 coding DNA: TGTGCCAGCAGCGTAGATTATTATACGCAGTATTTT.

The chain carries TRBV4-1 and TRBJ2-1; no clear D. This CDR3 spans 13 amino acids. Trimming pared 5 bases from V and 9 bases from J, leaving 14 bases between. CDR1 and CDR2 from the germline V gene are MGHRA and YSYEKL. The CDR3 here is CASSEIGDLEQFF. The CDR3 bases are TGCGCCAGCAGCGAAATTGGGGATCTTGAGCAGTTCTTC.

The chain links TRBV15 to TRBJ2-7; 7 bases are shared with TRBD2. The CDR3 covers 16 residues. V was pared by 2 bases and J by 5 bases, with 12 bases of the junction left unmatched. CDR1 LNHNV and CDR2 YYDKDF come from the germline V gene (reference sequence). CDR3 coding DNA: TGTGCCACCAGCAGACCCCCCGGGGAGGGAAGCGACGAGCAGTACTTC. It yields the protein CATSRPPGEGSDEQYF.

This clone was observed once. This chain uses TRBV18 with TRBJ2-5; tentatively, D is TRBD1 or TRBD2 (5 bases each). The CDR3 length is 14 residues. The V gene lost 6 bases and the J gene lost 3 bases, with 14 bases spanning the gap. Germline values: CDR1 KGHSH, CDR2 LQKENI. CDR3 in amino acids: CASSRDPVEETQYF. CDR3 nucleotide sequence: TGTGCCAGCTCTCGGGACCCGGTGGAAGAGACCCAGTACTTC.

The rearrangement uses TRBV13 and TRBJ1-2; D not certain. Trimming left V 0 bases short and J 12 bases short, with 8 bases between. Germline V lookup: CDR1 PRHDT, CDR2 FYEKMQ (reference sequence). The CDR3 length is 11 residues. The CDR3, as DNA: TGTGCCAGCAGCTTAGGCCAGGTTCACACCTTC. The encoded protein is CASSLGQVHTF.

This clone has just a few counts. This chain uses TRBV7-8 with TRBJ1-1; D ambiguous. The CDR3 extends over 12 amino acids. The germline V and J ends were trimmed by 1 base and 4 bases, with 4 bases remaining between them. The germline gives CDR1 SGHVS, CDR2 FQNEAQ. CDR3 sequence (DNA): TGTGCCAGCAGCTTAGGGAGCACTGAAGCTTTCTTT. It yields the protein CASSLGSTEAFF. The variable domain in full, with the rest retrieved from reference TRBV7-8 and TRBJ1-1, is GAGVSQSPRYKVAKRGQDVALRCDPISGHVSLFWYQQALGQGPEFLTYFQNEAQLDKSGLPSDRFFAERPEGSVSTLKIQRTQQEDSAVYLCASSLGSTEAFFGQGTRLTVV.

The chain has TRBV2 and TRBJ1-1; possible D gene TRBD1, 5 bases. CDR1 is SNHLY, CDR2 FYNNEI, per germline. The CDR3 contains 15 residues. V was trimmed by 0 bases and J by 0 bases, leaving 8 bases between them. The chain's CDR3 is CASSEAKGVNTEAFF. The CDR3 nucleotides read TGTGCCAGCAGTGAAGCTAAAGGGGTGAACACTGAAGCTTTCTTT.

This clone was detected only a few times. V usage is TRBV13 and J usage is TRBJ2-7; perhaps TRBD2 as D (7 bases). Germline CDR1 and CDR2: PRHDT and FYEKMQ (reference sequence). This CDR3 comprises 16 residues. V dropped 0 bases and J dropped 0 bases, with 12 bases sitting between them. The CDR3 nucleotides are TGTGCCAGCAGCTTAGGCTCCGCGGGGGCCTCCTACGAGCAGTACTTC. Its translation is CASSLGSAGASYEQYF.

There are a few counts of this clone. The V and J genes are TRBV25-1 and TRBJ2-7; 7 bases align to TRBD1. Per germline, CDR1 MGHDK and CDR2 SYGVNS. CDR3 length: 15 amino acids. Losses at the gene ends were 1 base for V and 4 bases for J; bases not matched to a gene: 7. CDR3 protein: CASSELGDREYEQYF. CDR3 nucleotides: TGTGCCAGCAGTGAATTGGGAGACAGGGAGTACGAGCAGTACTTC.

Concerning this clone: This may stem from a read error, because a much larger clone lies one nucleotide away. Other DNA sequences within the sample encode an identical CDR3. The V call is TRBV6-5, the J call TRBJ2-3, with 8 bases lining up with TRBD1. The CDR3 has 16 amino acids. The germline V gene has CDR1 MNHEY and CDR2 SVGAGI. The junction had 3 bases not matched to a gene; V was cut back by 0 bases and J by 1 base. CDR3 loop: CASSYSPGQGTDTQYF. In DNA, the CDR3 is TGTGCCAGCAGTTACTCCCCGGGACAGGGCACAGATACGCAGTATTTT.

The chain combines TRBV6-5 with TRBJ2-5; 13 bases are a match to TRBD2. The last part of the DNA fits TRBJ2-7 better; the J call may be wrong. The CDR3 is 15 residues long. Germline V gives CDR1 MNHEY, CDR2 SVGAGI. For the CDR3, the DNA is TGTGCCAGCAGTAGGACTAGCGGGAGCGCAGACGAGCAGTACTTC. The encoded protein is CASSRTSGSADEQYF.

This clone was detected only a few times. This chain uses TRBV9 with TRBJ1-1; no reliable D call. V was shortened by 3 bases and J by 3 bases, with 9 bases between the two germline ends. Per germline, CDR1 SGDLS and CDR2 YYNGEE. The CDR3 totals 13 residues. The CDR3 loop is CASSEFEYTEAFF. The CDR3 DNA follows: TGTGCCAGCAGCGAGTTTGAGTACACTGAAGCTTTCTTT.

This sequence joins TRBV19 and TRBJ2-2; perhaps TRBD2 as D (5 bases). The CDR3 runs to 14 residues. The ends were cut back, 5 bases at V and 4 bases at J, with 11 bases in the middle. In germline, CDR1 is LNHDA, CDR2 SQIVND (reference sequence). This chain's CDR3 is CASSPNEGTGELFF. CDR3 DNA sequence: TGTGCCAGTAGTCCTAACGAGGGCACCGGGGAGCTGTTTTTT.